These T cell receptor beta chains were read from a single sample in a study of T cell responses to AZD1222 COVID-19 vaccine. Method: immunoSEQ multiplex PCR; TCRdb's copy keeps in-frame clones and lacks some. This repertoire shows about 130,000 clones, 90% to 95% found once; its top ten account for approximately 6.8%. Sequencing used peripheral blood, obtained 28 days after the second AZD1222 dose. These receptors were taken from an adult who received the AZD1222 COVID-19 vaccine. CDR3s leave out the opening cysteine and the closing phenylalanine or tryptophan. The order of the fields is V gene, clone size, CDR3 protein. The size of a clone is reported for some rows only, either as once, few or many, or as a class for expanded clones.

>TRBV19|NA
ASSIRPEALF
>TRBV27|NA
ASSLSTTGRTGAF
>TRBV30|NA
AWSVLRLGQPQH
>TRBV4-3|NA
ASSQGGWGYT
>TRBV5-6|NA
ASSLGITNTIY
>TRBV2|NA
ASSVGTEAF
>TRBV30|once
ALDSEPGQETQY
>TRBV27|NA
ASSSRDSNYGYT
>TRBV7-9|NA
ASNLNTDSGYT
>TRBV5-4|NA
ASSNRGQQETQY
>TRBV30|NA
ACHMTYGNTEAF
>TRBV10-3|once
AISELRHSPITGELF
>TRBV12-3/TRBV12-4|NA
ASRYQGGAF
>TRBV5-1|NA
ASSIQGLNTEAF
>TRBV4-2|NA
ASSQEARPQGETQY
>TRBV6-2/TRBV6-3|few
ASSYGGATDTQY
>TRBV24-1|NA
ATTTFNGDRGSWTNEKLF
>TRBV5-6|NA
ASSLTGAELF
>TRBV19|NA
ASSADPWGNQPQH
>TRBV28|NA
ASSPPIGQGPINEKLF
>TRBV11-2|NA
ASSLGGGGVQF
>TRBV2|few
ASRGGTPPYEQY
>TRBV7-2|NA
ASSLWGTGGANEQF
>TRBV28|NA
ASSLDRSLAGYEQY
>TRBV3-1/TRBV3-2|once
ASSQVDETQY
>TRBV7-9|NA
ASSLDRPIKPTGELF
>TRBV5-4|NA
ASSRGQHNSPLH
>TRBV19|NA
ASSNPGLRGRNTIY
>TRBV19|NA
ASAPGPSTGELF